A single sample gave rise to the 15 T cell receptor beta chains below, sequenced in a study of blood T cell repertoires in COVID-19. Assay: immunoSEQ multiplex PCR; the TCRdb copy retains only in-frame clones and omits some. The sample lists about 150,000 clones, roughly nine tenths occurring once. The sequenced material came from peripheral blood. The receptors derive from an older woman with acute or convalescent COVID-19.

The chain employs TRBV10-2 and TRBJ1-1; D call uncertain. The CDR3 is 13 residues long. Trimming took off 7 bases at V and 7 bases at J, with 16 bases between the two ends. Per germline, CDR1 WSHSY and CDR2 SAAADI. CDR3 sequence: CASTPEEHHEAFF. The CDR3 nucleotides read TGCGCCAGCACCCCGGAGGAGCATCATGAAGCTTTCTTT.

The rearrangement links TRBV2 to TRBJ1-1; 8 positions agree with TRBD1. V shed 10 bases, J shed 4 bases, and the junction held 8 bases outside the gene matches. The CDR3 has 13 amino acids. From germline, CDR1 is SNHLY and CDR2 FYNNEI. CDR3 sequence reads: CATALDRATEAFF. The CDR3, as DNA: TGTGCCACCGCTTTGGACAGGGCCACTGAAGCTTTCTTT.

V and J are TRBV25-1 and TRBJ2-1; the match to TRBD2 covers 16 bases. CDR1 is MGHDK, CDR2 SYGVNS, per germline. V gave up 6 bases and J gave up 15 bases; unmatched junction bases: 5. This CDR3 spans 13 amino acids. The CDR3 here is CASRGTSGGAWFF. The CDR3 coding sequence is TGTGCCAGCAGAGGGACTAGCGGGGGGGCATGGTTCTTC.

The rearrangement links TRBV30 to TRBJ1-2; 8 bases align to TRBD1. The CDR3 spans 12 residues. Germline CDR1 GTSNPN, CDR2 SVGIG (reference sequence). With V trimmed by 2 bases and J by 13 bases, 9 bases remained unmatched. The CDR3 here is CAWSRGQGLGTF. CDR3 nucleotides: TGTGCCTGGAGTCGAGGACAGGGCCTAGGCACCTTC.

The chain combines TRBV3-1 (or the pseudogene TRBV3-2) with TRBJ2-5; possible D gene TRBD2, 7 bases. The germline V gene has CDR1 LGHDT and CDR2 YNNKEL (reference sequence). The CDR3 is 14 amino acids. The V gene lost 6 bases and the J gene lost 5 bases, with 16 bases spanning the gap. Here the CDR3 DNA reads TGTGCCAGCAGGACCGCGGGGGCCGGGGAGACCCAGTACTTC. Encoded protein: CASRTAGAGETQYF.

The chain combines TRBV29-1 with TRBJ2-2; 7 bases map to TRBD1. The trim removed 5 bases at V and 0 bases at J, leaving 3 bases unmatched. CDR3 size: 14 residues. Germline V CDR1 and CDR2: SQVTM, ANQGSEA. CDR3 loop: CSVSGTANTGELFF. The CDR3 DNA is TGCAGCGTTTCCGGGACAGCGAACACCGGGGAGCTGTTTTTT.

V and J are TRBV7-2 and TRBJ1-1; D possibly corresponds to TRBD1 (5 bases). The CDR3 totals 11 residues. V dropped 7 bases and J dropped 7 bases, with 10 bases sitting between them. Germline V gene data show CDR1 as SGHTA and CDR2 as FQGNSA. CDR3: CASKGEGEAFF. The CDR3 DNA sequence: TGTGCCAGCAAAGGGGAGGGTGAAGCTTTCTTT.

The genes are TRBV18 and TRBJ2-3; TRBD2 matches 7 bases. The CDR3 sequence is 14 residues long. Germline CDR1 and CDR2: KGHSH and LQKENI. V trimming: 2 bases; J trimming: 7 bases; junction bases outside the gene matches: 6. The CDR3 DNA is TGTGCCAGCTCACCAACGGGGAGGGGTAATACGCAGTATTTT. It translates to CASSPTGRGNTQYF.

This chain connects TRBV6-6 to TRBJ2-3, with 11 bases matching TRBD2. The CDR3 is 16 amino acids. The V and J ends lost 4 bases and 3 bases, in that order; junction bases with no gene match: 6. Germline loops: CDR1 MNHNY, CDR2 SVGAGI (reference sequence). The DNA for the CDR3 is TGTGCCAGCAGTTCCGCTACTAGCGGGGGTACAGATACGCAGTATTTT. Translating it yields CASSSATSGGTDTQYF.

This clone was counted between two and nine times. This rearrangement joins TRBV19 to TRBJ1-4, with D tentatively TRBD1 (6 bases). The V and J ends lost 5 bases and 8 bases respectively, with 12 bases between them. The CDR3 is made up of 13 amino acids. Germline V CDR1 and CDR2: LNHDA, SQIVND (reference sequence). The CDR3 DNA is TGTGCCAGTAGTTTGACAGGATCCGAAAAACTGTTTTTT. This sequence encodes CASSLTGSEKLFF.

This chain links TRBV2 with TRBJ1-2, with TRBD1 matching 8 bases. V was clipped by 5 bases and J by 4 bases; unmatched bases: 3. CDR3 length: 13 residues. Germline V CDR1 and CDR2: SNHLY, FYNNEI. CDR3 in DNA: TGTGCCAGCAGTTCAGGGGGCGGCTATGGCTACACCTTC. Translation gives CASSSGGGYGYTF.

The chain recombines TRBV2 with TRBJ1-1, with 9 bases lining up with TRBD1. The CDR3 is 13 residues long. Germline V CDR1 and CDR2: SNHLY, FYNNEI. V lost 6 bases, J lost 11 bases, and 10 bases stayed unmatched. Written as DNA, the CDR3 is TGTGCCAGCAGGCTCGGACAGGGGAGGAGGGCTTTCTTT. Translated, it gives CASRLGQGRRAFF.

This clone was seen only a few times. The gene calls are TRBV24-1 and TRBJ2-1; 9 positions match TRBD2. J gave up 2 bases and V 6 bases, and 4 bases lay outside the gene matches. There are 15 residues in the CDR3. In germline, CDR1 is KGHDR, CDR2 SFDVKD. The CDR3 is CATSRRGGAYNEQFF. For the CDR3, the DNA is TGTGCCACCAGTAGGCGGGGGGGAGCCTACAATGAGCAGTTCTTC.

The rearrangement links TRBV7-3 to TRBJ2-1; TRBD1 matches at 7 bases. Germline V CDR1 and CDR2: SGHTA, FQGTGA. Trimming removed 6 bases from V and 7 bases from J; junction bases left unmatched: 15. The CDR3 is 16 amino acids. The CDR3 region is CASSLTRPGQKNEQFF. The DNA of the CDR3 is TGTGCCAGCAGTCTTACTCGCCCGGGACAGAAGAATGAGCAGTTCTTC.

The chain couples TRBV5-1 to TRBJ1-6; 7 bases are a match to TRBD1. Germline CDR1 reads SGHRS; CDR2 reads YFSETQ. The CDR3 sequence is 15 residues long. Unmatched junction bases numbered 10, after V lost 4 bases and J lost 9 bases. In DNA, the CDR3 is TGCGCCAGCAGCCCGCAGGGGGTCCAGAGTTCACCCCTCCACTTT. Translation: CASSPQGVQSSPLHF.